The T cell receptor beta chain described here comes from a study of cytomegalovirus exposure and HLA in healthy donors. At the level of the study: Early released data comprised approximately 85 million unique TCRs from HLA-typed donors.

Whole-study results and caveats: Some V segments could not be told apart, so they were left out, TRBV6-2 and TRBV6-3 among them. A later examination showed that TCR association rates differed by HLA locus, with DRB1 most and HLA-C fewest.

To note about this clone: Its antigen is currently unknown.

The CDR3 loop spans 12 amino acids. CDR1 MGHDK and CDR2 SYGVNS come from the germline V gene. V was shortened by 5 bases and J by 10 bases, with 14 bases between the two germline ends. A multiplex PCR was run with 60 Vbeta primers and 13 Jbeta primers. Measured with immunoSEQ multiplex PCR; TCRdb has only the in-frame clones, and not every one. The sample includes some 90,000 clones, roughly 81% seen only once; the top ten take approximately 1.4%. Nominally healthy donors were sampled, though unrecorded immune exposures were likely. This chain links TRBV25-1 with TRBJ1-1; perhaps TRBD1 as D (5 bases). Sequenced material: PBMCs. This TCR was recovered from a middle-aged man in good health and CMV-seronegative. The CDR3 loop reads CASSRQGSPAFF. In DNA form, the CDR3 reads TGTGCCAGCAGTCGGCAGGGTTCACCAGCTTTCTTT.